This is a list of T cell receptor beta chains from one sample in a study of shared clonotypes between healthy human individuals. Data came from immunoSEQ multiplex PCR; TCRdb stores just in-frame clones and leaves some out. Here the sample spans approximately 500,000 clones, 75% to 80% being singletons. Material: PBMCs. These receptors were obtained from a woman aged 40 to 55 in good health. Some clones in this sample may be carry-over from other donors' samples. CDR3s include the opening cysteine and the closing phenylalanine or tryptophan. D genes are given only for firm matches. Size values are once, few and many counts, or a class for expanded clones, and some rows have none.

cdr3_nt,cdr3_aa,clone_size,j_call,d_call,v_call
TGTGCCAGCTCACCACTCAATCCAGCTCCAAAACAGCCCCAGCATTTT,CASSPLNPAPKQPQHF,few,TRBJ1-5,.,TRBV18
TGTGCCAGCAGCCAGGGGACTAGCGCAGCGTTTTACAATGAGCAGTTCTTC,CASSQGTSAAFYNEQFF,.,TRBJ2-1,TRBD2,TRBV7-6
TGTGCCTATTCAACGGCTGGGGGCTACACCTTC,CAYSTAGGYTF,.,TRBJ1-2,.,TRBV30
TGCGCCAGCAGCTTGGAGGTGTCCAATGAGCAGTTCTTC,CASSLEVSNEQFF,.,TRBJ2-1,.,TRBV5-1
TGTGCCAGCAGCTTAGAAAGACAAGCTGAAAAACTGTTTTTT,CASSLERQAEKLFF,.,TRBJ1-4,.,TRBV7-6
TGTGCCACAGGCGGTCAATTGTACCAAGAGACCCAGTACTTC,CATGGQLYQETQYF,.,TRBJ2-5,.,TRBV28
TGTGCCAGCAGTCCCCAGCCGTCCTACAATGAGCAGTTCTTC,CASSPQPSYNEQFF,.,TRBJ2-1,.,TRBV28
TGTGCCTGGGGCGGGGCATACGAGCAGTACTTC,CAWGGAYEQYF,.,TRBJ2-7,.,TRBV30
TGTGCCAGCAGCCCCACCCTAGATTATGAAGAGACCCAGTACTTC,CASSPTLDYEETQYF,.,TRBJ2-5,.,TRBV7-8
TGTGCCAGCAGTGCGGATATGGGGGATACGCAGTATTTT,CASSADMGDTQYF,.,TRBJ2-3,.,TRBV2
TGTGCCAGCAGTTTGCCCGGGAGGGAGCAGTTCTTC,CASSLPGREQFF,few,TRBJ2-1,TRBD2,TRBV28
TGTGCCAGCAGTTCTGCCGGGACAGGGACCTGGTTAATGACCTACGAGCAGTACTTC,CASSSAGTGTWLMTYEQYF,.,TRBJ2-7,TRBD1,TRBV27
TGTGCCAGCAGTGAGGGAATACCGAACACCGGGGAGCTGTTTTTT,CASSEGIPNTGELFF,.,TRBJ2-2,.,TRBV2
TGTGCCAGCAGCCGGGACAGGGGGCCCGCAACTAATGAAAAACTGTTTTTT,CASSRDRGPATNEKLFF,.,TRBJ1-4,TRBD1,TRBV2
TGCAGCGTTGAGTTCGGCGGGAGGGATCCAGATACGCAGTATTTT,CSVEFGGRDPDTQYF,.,TRBJ2-3,TRBD2,TRBV29-1
TGCAGCGCTACCGGGACAGGGCCTTCGGGGCAGTACTTC,CSATGTGPSGQYF,.,TRBJ2-5,TRBD1,TRBV29-1
TGTGCCAGCAGTACGCGGGAAGGGACCAAAAACATTCAGTACTTC,CASSTREGTKNIQYF,.,TRBJ2-4,.,TRBV6-1
TGTGCCACCTATACCCGACAGGTAGTACGGCAGTACTTC,CATYTRQVVRQYF,.,TRBJ2-7,.,TRBV28
TGCGCCAGCAGCCAAGGTTGGGGGGAGTACGAGCAGTACTTC,CASSQGWGEYEQYF,.,TRBJ2-7,.,TRBV4-3
TGTGCCAGCAGCCCCCGCAGCGGGAGTGGGAATGAGCAGTTCTTC,CASSPRSGSGNEQFF,.,TRBJ2-1,TRBD2,TRBV11-2
TGTGCCAGCAGCGTAGAGAAGCATTCACCCCTCCACTTT,CASSVEKHSPLHF,.,TRBJ1-6,.,TRBV9
TGTGCCAGCAGCCAAGGGTTATCCCCTCGAGAGACCCAGTACTTC,CASSQGLSPRETQYF,.,TRBJ2-5,.,TRBV4-2
TGTGCCAGCAGCTTCCCGACAGGGATTGGCCCGGGCTATGGCTACACCTTC,CASSFPTGIGPGYGYTF,.,TRBJ1-2,TRBD1,TRBV7-9
TGTGCCAGCAGCTTAATGACAGGGGGCGGCACTGAAGCTTTCTTT,CASSLMTGGGTEAFF,.,TRBJ1-1,TRBD1,TRBV7-2
TGCGCCAGCAGCCGGAATCATCAGGGAAGGGAGACCCAGTACTTC,CASSRNHQGRETQYF,many,TRBJ2-5,.,TRBV4-3
TGTGCCTGGAGTGTGGGGGACTCTGGGGCCAACGTCCTGACTTTC,CAWSVGDSGANVLTF,once,TRBJ2-6,.,TRBV30
TGCGCCAGCAGCCAACTTCCCACCCTTTCCTACGAGCAGTACTTC,CASSQLPTLSYEQYF,.,TRBJ2-7,.,TRBV4-1
TGCGCCAGCAGACAGGACTCTGGAAACACCATATATTTT,CASRQDSGNTIYF,few,TRBJ1-3,.,TRBV5-1
TGTGCCAGCAGCCACCCGGGGGCGAACACCGGGGAGCTGTTTTTT,CASSHPGANTGELFF,.,TRBJ2-2,.,TRBV7-3
TGTGCCAGCAGCGAAGAGCTAGCGGGAGGCACAGATACGCAGTATTTT,CASSEELAGGTDTQYF,.,TRBJ2-3,TRBD2,TRBV7-9
TGTGCCAGCAGCTACCAGGGGGGTACAAATCAGCCCCAGCATTTT,CASSYQGGTNQPQHF,.,TRBJ1-5,TRBD1,TRBV6-1
TGTGCCAGCAGGGCTACTAGCGGGACCTACAATGAGCAGTTCTTC,CASRATSGTYNEQFF,once,TRBJ2-1,TRBD2,TRBV2
TGCGCCAGCAGCCAAGGAATAGCGGGAGGGGGTTACAATGAGCAGTTCTTC,CASSQGIAGGGYNEQFF,.,TRBJ2-1,TRBD2,TRBV4-3
TGTGCCAGCAGACGGACTGGGTTTGGTGATACGCAGTATTTT,CASRRTGFGDTQYF,.,TRBJ2-3,.,TRBV2
TGTGCCAGCAGCCCTCAAGAGACCCAGTACTTC,CASSPQETQYF,.,TRBJ2-5,.,TRBV14
TGTGCCAGCTCACCACCCCCGGACTACAATGAGCAGTTCTTC,CASSPPPDYNEQFF,.,TRBJ2-1,.,TRBV18
TGTGCCAGCAGCTTCACAGGGGATGAGCAGTTCTTC,CASSFTGDEQFF,.,TRBJ2-1,TRBD1,TRBV7-9
TGCGCCAGCAGCCCCGCAGGCACTAACTATGGCTACACCTTC,CASSPAGTNYGYTF,.,TRBJ1-2,.,TRBV4-1
TGTGCCAGCAGTTCCAGGGAGGTCAACACTGAAGCTTTCTTT,CASSSREVNTEAFF,.,TRBJ1-1,.,TRBV28
TGTGCCTGGACCGGGGGTGCAACTAATGAAAAACTGTTTTTT,CAWTGGATNEKLFF,.,TRBJ1-4,.,TRBV30
TGTGCCATCAGTCTTGGGAACTACGAGCAGTACTTC,CAISLGNYEQYF,.,TRBJ2-7,.,TRBV10-3
TGTGCCAGCAGCCGGAAAACAGGGGATGAGCAGTTCTTC,CASSRKTGDEQFF,few,TRBJ2-1,TRBD1,TRBV27
TGTGCCAGCAGTTTCCTTGACGGGACCTACGAGCAGTACTTC,CASSFLDGTYEQYF,.,TRBJ2-7,.,TRBV6-6
TGTGCCAGTAGTGCTTCGGACAGGGCCGGCGAGCAGTACTTC,CASSASDRAGEQYF,.,TRBJ2-7,TRBD1,TRBV19
TGCGCCAGCAGCTTGGCCCAGTCCGGCGAGCAGTTCTTC,CASSLAQSGEQFF,once,TRBJ2-1,.,TRBV5-1
TGTGCCAGCAGCTTGGTAGGGGCATGGGAAGAGACCCAGTACTTC,CASSLVGAWEETQYF,few,TRBJ2-5,.,TRBV5-6
TGTGCCATCAGTGAGTCTCGGGCACCCTTTAGCAATCAGCCCCAGCATTTT,CAISESRAPFSNQPQHF,.,TRBJ1-5,.,TRBV10-3
TGTGCCAGCAGTGAATTTCTCGGATCCTACGAGCAGTACTTC,CASSEFLGSYEQYF,.,TRBJ2-7,.,TRBV6-1